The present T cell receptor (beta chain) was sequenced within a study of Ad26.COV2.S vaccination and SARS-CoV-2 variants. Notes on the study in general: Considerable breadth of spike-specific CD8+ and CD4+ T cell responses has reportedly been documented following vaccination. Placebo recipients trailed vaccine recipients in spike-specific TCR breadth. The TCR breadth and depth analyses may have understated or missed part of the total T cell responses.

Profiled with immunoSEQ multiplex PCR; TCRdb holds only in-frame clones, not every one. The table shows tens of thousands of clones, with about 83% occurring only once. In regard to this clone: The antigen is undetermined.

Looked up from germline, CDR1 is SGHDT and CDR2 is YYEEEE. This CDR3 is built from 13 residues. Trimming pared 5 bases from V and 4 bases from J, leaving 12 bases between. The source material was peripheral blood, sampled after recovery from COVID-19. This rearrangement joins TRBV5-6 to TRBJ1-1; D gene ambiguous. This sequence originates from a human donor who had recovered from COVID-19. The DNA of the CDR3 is TGTGCCAGCAGGAAGGGAGGTCCCACTGAAGCTTTCTTT. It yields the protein CASRKGGPTEAFF.